The 9 T cell receptor beta chains in this list originate from one sample, sequenced in a study of metastatic and nonmetastatic thyroid tumors. Patients underwent thyroid surgery, and none had received any treatment before it. TCRdb reassembled clones from the PCR reads with MiXCR. This table has 15,000 to 20,000 clones, about 24% appearing once. The sample taken for sequencing was adjacent normal tissue. The receptors were gathered from a female donor with papillary thyroid cancer or a benign thyroid nodule (not recorded which). Some clones in this sample may be carry-over from other donors' samples.

There are a few counts of this clone. The chain carries TRBV20-1 and TRBJ2-3; 9 positions match TRBD1. This CDR3 is built from 13 residues. Unmatched junction bases numbered 6, after V lost 5 bases and J lost 6 bases. Germline-derived CDR1 and CDR2 are DFQATT and SNEGSKA (reference sequence). DNA of the CDR3: TGCAGTGCTCCCGGGACAGGGACGGATACGCAGTATTTT. This translates into CSAPGTGTDTQYF.

This clone was seen repeatedly, ten times or more. The V and J genes are TRBV27 and TRBJ2-5, with D hard to call. CDR3 length: 14 residues. Between the trimmed V and J ends, which lost 0 bases and 4 bases, there was a span of 9 bases. CDR1 and CDR2 from the germline V gene are MNHEY and SMNVEV (reference sequence). The CDR3 spells CASSLSSSRETQYF. The CDR3 DNA follows: TGTGCCAGCAGTTTATCGAGTAGCCGAGAGACCCAGTACTTC.

As regards this clone: A much larger clone differs from this one at a single base, so this may be a read error. The chain carries TRBV7-6 and TRBJ1-2; maybe TRBD1 (5 bases). CDR3 length: 13 residues. From germline, CDR1 is SGHVS and CDR2 FNYEAQ. Trimming removed 0 bases from V and 4 bases from J, with 6 bases in between. CDR3 nucleotides: TGTGCCAGCAGCTTAGCCGGGGGCTATGGCTACACCTTC. It is translated as CASSLAGGYGYTF.

The rearrangement uses TRBV5-6 and TRBJ2-7; the D gene could be TRBD1 or TRBD2 (5 bases each). V was pared by 7 bases and J by 1 base, with 18 bases between. Looked up from germline, CDR1 is SGHDT and CDR2 is YYEEEE. The CDR3 extends over 15 amino acids. Written as DNA, the CDR3 is TGTGCCAGCTCCCCGTGGGGGTCTTTTTCCTACGAGCAGTACTTC. This encodes CASSPWGSFSYEQYF.

This clone was recorded at least ten times. The chain is built from TRBV20-1 and TRBJ1-5; D ambiguous. V shed 2 bases and J shed 2 bases, with 10 bases lying between them. Looked up from germline, CDR1 is DFQATT and CDR2 is SNEGSKA (reference sequence). The CDR3 runs 14 residues. CDR3 in amino acids: CSARRGQGNQPQHF. The CDR3 DNA is TGCAGTGCTAGAAGAGGTCAGGGCAATCAGCCCCAGCATTTT.

By sample share, this clone is medium-sized. This chain joins TRBV19 and TRBJ2-2; 7 bases are shared with TRBD2. The CDR3 is 15 residues long. Germline CDR1 reads LNHDA; CDR2 reads SQIVND (reference sequence). Trimming cost V 6 bases and J 5 bases; bases outside gene matches: 9. The CDR3 region is CASRRPGLNTGELFF. The CDR3 DNA reads as TGTGCCAGTAGACGACCGGGACTAAATACCGGGGAGCTGTTTTTT.

This clone is deemed medium-sized. The chain combines TRBV12-3 or TRBV12-4 with TRBJ2-2, with 11 bases that match TRBD2. The CDR3 extends over 16 amino acids. The trim removed 6 bases at V and 7 bases at J, leaving 10 bases unmatched. CDR3 sequence reads: CASSRRTSGRVGELFF. CDR3 sequence (DNA): TGTGCCAGCAGCCGAAGGACTAGCGGGCGAGTCGGGGAGCTGTTTTTT.

J is TRBJ2-1 and V is TRBV7-3; D gene unclear. CDR3 size: 13 residues. V was trimmed by 5 bases and J by 7 bases, leaving 12 bases between them. Germline values: CDR1 SGHTA, CDR2 FQGTGA. CDR3 protein: CASSRYSQNEQFF. The CDR3 coding sequence is TGTGCCAGCAGCCGTTACTCCCAAAATGAGCAGTTCTTC.

The genes are TRBV6-1 and TRBJ1-6; D is possibly TRBD1 (5 bases). Trimming pared 6 bases from V and 5 bases from J, leaving 20 bases between. Per germline, CDR1 MNHNS and CDR2 SASEGT. This CDR3 spans 17 amino acids. The CDR3 DNA follows: TGTGCCAGCAGCTCCCGGAGGACACTTACTGATAATTCACCCCTCCACTTT. This sequence encodes CASSSRRTLTDNSPLHF.